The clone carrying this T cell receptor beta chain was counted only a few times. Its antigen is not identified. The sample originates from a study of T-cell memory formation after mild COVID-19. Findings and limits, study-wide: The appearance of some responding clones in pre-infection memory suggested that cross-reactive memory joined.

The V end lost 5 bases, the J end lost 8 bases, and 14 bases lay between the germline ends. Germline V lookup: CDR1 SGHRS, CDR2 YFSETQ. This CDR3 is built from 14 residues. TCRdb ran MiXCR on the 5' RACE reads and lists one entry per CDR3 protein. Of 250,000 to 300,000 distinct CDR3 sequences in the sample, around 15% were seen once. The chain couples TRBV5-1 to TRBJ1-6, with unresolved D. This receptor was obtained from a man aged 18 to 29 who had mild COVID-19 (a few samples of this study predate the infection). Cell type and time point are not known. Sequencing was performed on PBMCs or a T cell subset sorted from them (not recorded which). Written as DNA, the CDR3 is TGCGCCAGCAGTCGTCCCGCGGTAGATTCACCCCTCCACTTT. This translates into CASSRPAVDSPLHF.